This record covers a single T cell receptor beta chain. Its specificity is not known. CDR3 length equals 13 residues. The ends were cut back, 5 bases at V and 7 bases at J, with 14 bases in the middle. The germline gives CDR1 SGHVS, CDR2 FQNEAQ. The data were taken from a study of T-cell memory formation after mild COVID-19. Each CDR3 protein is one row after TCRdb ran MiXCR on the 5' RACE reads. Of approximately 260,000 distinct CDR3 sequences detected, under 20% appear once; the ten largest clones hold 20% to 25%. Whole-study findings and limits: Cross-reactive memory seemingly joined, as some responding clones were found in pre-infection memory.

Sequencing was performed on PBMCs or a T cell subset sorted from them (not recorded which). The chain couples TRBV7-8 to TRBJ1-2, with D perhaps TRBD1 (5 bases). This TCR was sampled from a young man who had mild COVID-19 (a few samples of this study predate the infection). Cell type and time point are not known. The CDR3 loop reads CASSPRVPFGYTF. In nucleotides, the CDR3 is TGTGCCAGCAGCCCCAGGGTCCCGTTTGGCTACACCTTC.